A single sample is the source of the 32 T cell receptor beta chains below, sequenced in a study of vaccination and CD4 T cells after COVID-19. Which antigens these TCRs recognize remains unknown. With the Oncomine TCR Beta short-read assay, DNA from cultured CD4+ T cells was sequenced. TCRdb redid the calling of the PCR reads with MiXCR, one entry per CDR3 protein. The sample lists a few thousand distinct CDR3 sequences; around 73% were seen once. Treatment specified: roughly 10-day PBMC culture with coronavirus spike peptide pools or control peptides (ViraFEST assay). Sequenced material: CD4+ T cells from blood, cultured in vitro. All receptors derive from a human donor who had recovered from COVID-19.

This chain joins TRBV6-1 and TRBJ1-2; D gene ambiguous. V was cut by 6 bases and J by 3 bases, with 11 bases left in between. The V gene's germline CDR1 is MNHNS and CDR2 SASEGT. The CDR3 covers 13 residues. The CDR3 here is CASSPTRDYGYTF. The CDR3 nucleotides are TGTGCCAGCAGCCCGACTCGGGACTATGGCTACACCTTC.

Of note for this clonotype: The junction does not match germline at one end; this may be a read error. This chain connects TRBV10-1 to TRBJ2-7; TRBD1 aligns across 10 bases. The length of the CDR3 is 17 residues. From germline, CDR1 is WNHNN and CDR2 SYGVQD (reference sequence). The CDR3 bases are TGTGCCAGCAGTTACCCGATGACGGGACAGGGGTCCTACGAGCAGTACTTC. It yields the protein CASSYPMTGQGSYEQYF.

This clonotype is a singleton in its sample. Written as DNA, the CDR3 is TGTGCCTGGAGTAGCCTAAGCAATCAGCCCCAGCATTTT. This gives the protein CAWSSLSNQPQHF. The chain carries TRBV30 and TRBJ1-5; D ambiguous. This CDR3 comprises 13 residues. V was pared by 2 bases and J by 1 base, with 6 bases between. Germline V lookup: CDR1 GTSNPN, CDR2 SVGIG (reference sequence).

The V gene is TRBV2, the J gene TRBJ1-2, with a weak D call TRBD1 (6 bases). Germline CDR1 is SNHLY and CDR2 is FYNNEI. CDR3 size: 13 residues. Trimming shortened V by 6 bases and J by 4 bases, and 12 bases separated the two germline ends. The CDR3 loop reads CASRTGQLYGYTF. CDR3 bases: TGTGCCAGCAGAACAGGACAGCTCTATGGCTACACCTTC.

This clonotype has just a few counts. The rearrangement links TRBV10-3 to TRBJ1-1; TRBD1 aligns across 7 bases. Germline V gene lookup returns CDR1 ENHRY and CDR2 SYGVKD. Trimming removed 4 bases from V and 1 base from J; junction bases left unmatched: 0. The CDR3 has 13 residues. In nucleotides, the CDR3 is TGTGCCATCAGTGCAGGGGGGAACACTGAAGCTTTCTTT. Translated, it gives CAISAGGNTEAFF.

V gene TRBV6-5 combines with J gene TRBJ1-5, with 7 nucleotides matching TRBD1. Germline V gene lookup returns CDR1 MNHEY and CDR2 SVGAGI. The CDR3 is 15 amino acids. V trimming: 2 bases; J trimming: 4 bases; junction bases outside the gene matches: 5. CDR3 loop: CASSYGTALNQPQHF. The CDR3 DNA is TGTGCCAGCAGTTACGGGACAGCCCTTAATCAGCCCCAGCATTTT.

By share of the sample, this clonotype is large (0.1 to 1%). The chain's CDR3 is CASSGRGTGVSGYTF. DNA of the CDR3: TGTGCCAGCAGTGGGAGGGGGACGGGCGTGTCGGGCTACACCTTC. The chain couples TRBV7-2 to TRBJ1-2; the D gene is possibly TRBD1 (6 bases). The CDR3 spans 15 residues. V was trimmed by 6 bases and J by 8 bases, leaving 22 bases between them. CDR1 SGHTA and CDR2 FQGNSA come from the germline V gene.

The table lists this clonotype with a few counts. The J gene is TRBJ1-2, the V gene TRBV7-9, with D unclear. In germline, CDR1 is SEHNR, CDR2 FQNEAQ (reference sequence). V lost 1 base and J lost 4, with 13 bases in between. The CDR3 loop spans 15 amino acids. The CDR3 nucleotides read TGTGCCAGCAGCTTAGGCGGGGAACCCACCTATGGCTACACCTTC. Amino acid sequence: CASSLGGEPTYGYTF.

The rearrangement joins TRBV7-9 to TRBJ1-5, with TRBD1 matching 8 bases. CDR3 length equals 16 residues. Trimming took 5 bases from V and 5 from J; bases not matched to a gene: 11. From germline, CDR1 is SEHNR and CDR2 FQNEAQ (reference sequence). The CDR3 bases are TGTGCCAGCAGCCCCTTCAAAGGACAGGGCCATCAGCCCCAGCATTTT. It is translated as CASSPFKGQGHQPQHF.

The DNA of the CDR3 is TGCAGTGCTAGAGAAGGAGGGGAGAGCAATCAGCCCCAGCATTTT. Translating it yields CSAREGGESNQPQHF. This chain links TRBV20-1 with TRBJ1-5, with a weak D call TRBD1 (5 bases). V was cut by 0 bases and J by 1 base, with 10 bases left in between. The CDR3 is 15 residues long. Looked up from germline, CDR1 is DFQATT and CDR2 is SNEGSKA (reference sequence).

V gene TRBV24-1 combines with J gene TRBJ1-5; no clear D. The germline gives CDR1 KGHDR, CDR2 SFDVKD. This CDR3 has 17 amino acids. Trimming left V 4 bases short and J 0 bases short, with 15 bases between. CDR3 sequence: CATSDPRADYSNQPQHF. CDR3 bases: TGTGCCACCAGTGACCCCCGGGCAGACTATAGCAATCAGCCCCAGCATTTT.

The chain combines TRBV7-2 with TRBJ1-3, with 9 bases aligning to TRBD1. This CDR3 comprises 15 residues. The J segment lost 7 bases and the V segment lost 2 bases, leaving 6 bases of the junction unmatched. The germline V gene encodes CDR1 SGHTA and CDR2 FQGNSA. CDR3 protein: CASSLFKGTGNTIYF. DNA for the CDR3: TGTGCCAGCAGCTTATTCAAAGGGACAGGGAACACCATATATTTT.

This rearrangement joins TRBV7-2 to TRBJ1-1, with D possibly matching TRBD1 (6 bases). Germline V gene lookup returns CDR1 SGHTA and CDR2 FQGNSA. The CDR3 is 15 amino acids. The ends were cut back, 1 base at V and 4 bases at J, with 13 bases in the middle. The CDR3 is CASSLGRGLGTEAFF. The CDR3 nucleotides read TGTGCCAGCAGCTTAGGTCGGGGGCTGGGCACTGAAGCTTTCTTT.

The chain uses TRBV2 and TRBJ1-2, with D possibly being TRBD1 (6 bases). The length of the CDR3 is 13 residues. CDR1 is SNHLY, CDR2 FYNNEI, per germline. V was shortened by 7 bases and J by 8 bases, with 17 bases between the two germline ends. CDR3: CASTLQGSPGYTF. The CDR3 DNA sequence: TGTGCCAGCACGCTACAGGGTTCTCCGGGCTACACCTTC. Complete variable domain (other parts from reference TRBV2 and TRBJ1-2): EPEVTQTPSHQVTQMGQEVILRCVPISNHLYFYWYRQILGQKVEFLVSFYNNEISEKSEIFDDQFSVERPDGSNFTLKIRSTKLEDSAMYFCASTLQGSPGYTFGSGTRLTVV.

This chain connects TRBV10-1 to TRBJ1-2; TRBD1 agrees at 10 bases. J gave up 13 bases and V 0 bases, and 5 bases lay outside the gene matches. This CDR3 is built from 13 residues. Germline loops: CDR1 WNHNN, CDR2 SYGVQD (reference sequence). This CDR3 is CASSESGQGHRTF. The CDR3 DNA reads TGCGCCAGCAGTGAGTCGGGACAGGGGCACCGCACCTTC.

The CDR3, as DNA: TGTGCCAGCAGTTACTCGATAGGGGACTATGGCTACACCTTC. Translation: CASSYSIGDYGYTF. The chain uses TRBV6-5 and TRBJ1-2; the D gene is possibly TRBD1 (5 bases). CDR3 length: 14 residues. Germline loops: CDR1 MNHEY, CDR2 SVGAGI. V was pared by 0 bases and J by 3 bases, with 8 bases between.

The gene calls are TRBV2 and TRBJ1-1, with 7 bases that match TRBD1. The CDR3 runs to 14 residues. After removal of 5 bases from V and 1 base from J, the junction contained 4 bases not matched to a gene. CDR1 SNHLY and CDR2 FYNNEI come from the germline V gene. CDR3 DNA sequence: TGTGCCAGCAGTTACGGGACAGCGAACACTGAAGCTTTCTTT. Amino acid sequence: CASSYGTANTEAFF. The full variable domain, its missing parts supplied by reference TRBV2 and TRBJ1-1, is EPEVTQTPSHQVTQMGQEVILRCVPISNHLYFYWYRQILGQKVEFLVSFYNNEISEKSEIFDDQFSVERPDGSNFTLKIRSTKLEDSAMYFCASSYGTANTEAFFGQGTRLTVV.

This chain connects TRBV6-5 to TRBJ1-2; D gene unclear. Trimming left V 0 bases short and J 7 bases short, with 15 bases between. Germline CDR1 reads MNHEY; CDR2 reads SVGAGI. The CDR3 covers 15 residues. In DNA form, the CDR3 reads TGTGCCAGCAGTTACTCGATATTGCTAGGGCCTGGCTACACCTTC. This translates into CASSYSILLGPGYTF.

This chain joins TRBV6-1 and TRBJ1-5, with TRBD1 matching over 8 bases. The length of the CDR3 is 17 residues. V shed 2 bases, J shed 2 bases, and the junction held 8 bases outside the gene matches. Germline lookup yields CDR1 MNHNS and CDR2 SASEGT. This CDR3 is CASSEQAGGEGNQPQHF. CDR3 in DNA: TGTGCCAGCAGTGAACAGGCAGGGGGCGAGGGCAATCAGCCCCAGCATTTT.

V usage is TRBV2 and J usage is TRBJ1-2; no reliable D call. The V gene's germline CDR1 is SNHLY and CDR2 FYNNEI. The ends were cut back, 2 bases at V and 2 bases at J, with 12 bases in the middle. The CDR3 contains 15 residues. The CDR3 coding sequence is TGTGCCAGCAGTGAAAGGCGGCAGGCCAACTATGGCTACACCTTC. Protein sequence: CASSERRQANYGYTF.

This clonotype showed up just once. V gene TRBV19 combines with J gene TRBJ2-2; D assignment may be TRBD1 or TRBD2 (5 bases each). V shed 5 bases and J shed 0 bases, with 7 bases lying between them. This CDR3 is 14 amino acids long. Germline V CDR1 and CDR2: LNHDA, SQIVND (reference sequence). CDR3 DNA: TGTGCCAGTAGTTGGGACGCGAACACCGGGGAGCTGTTTTTT. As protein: CASSWDANTGELFF. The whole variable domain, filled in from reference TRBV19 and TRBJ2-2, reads DGGITQSPKYLFRKEGQNVTLSCEQNLNHDAMYWYRQDPGQGLRLIYYSQIVNDFQKGDIAEGYSVSREKKESFPLTVTSAQKNPTAFYLCASSWDANTGELFFGEGSRLTVL.

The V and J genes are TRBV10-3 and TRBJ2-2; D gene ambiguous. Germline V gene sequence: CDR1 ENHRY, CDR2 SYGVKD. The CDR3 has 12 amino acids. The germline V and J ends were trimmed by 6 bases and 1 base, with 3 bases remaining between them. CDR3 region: CAIRKNTGELFF. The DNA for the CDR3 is TGTGCCATCAGAAAGAACACCGGGGAGCTGTTTTTT.

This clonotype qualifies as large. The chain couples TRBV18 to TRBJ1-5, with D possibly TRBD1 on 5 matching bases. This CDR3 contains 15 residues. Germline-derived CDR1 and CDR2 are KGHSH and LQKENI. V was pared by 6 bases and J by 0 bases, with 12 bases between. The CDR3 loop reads CASSQGPPSNQPQHF. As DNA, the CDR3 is TGTGCCAGCTCTCAGGGCCCCCCTAGCAATCAGCCCCAGCATTTT.

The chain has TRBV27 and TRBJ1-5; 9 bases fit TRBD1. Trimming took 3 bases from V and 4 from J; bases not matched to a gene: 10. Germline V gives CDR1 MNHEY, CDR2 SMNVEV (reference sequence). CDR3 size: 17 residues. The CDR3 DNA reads TGTGCCAGCAGTTTGAAACCTCCGGGACAGGGTAATCAGCCCCAGCATTTT. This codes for CASSLKPPGQGNQPQHF.

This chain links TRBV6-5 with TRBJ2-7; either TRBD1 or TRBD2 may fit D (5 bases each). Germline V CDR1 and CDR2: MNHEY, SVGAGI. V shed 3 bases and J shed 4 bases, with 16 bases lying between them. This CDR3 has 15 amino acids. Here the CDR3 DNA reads TGTGCCAGCAGTTATTCCGGGACCTCAAATTACGAGCAGTACTTC. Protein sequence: CASSYSGTSNYEQYF.

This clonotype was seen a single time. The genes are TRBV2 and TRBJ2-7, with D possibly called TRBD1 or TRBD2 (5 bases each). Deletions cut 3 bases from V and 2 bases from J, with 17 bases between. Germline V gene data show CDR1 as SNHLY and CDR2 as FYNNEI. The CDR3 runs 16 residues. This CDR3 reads CASSDPVNGAAYEQYF. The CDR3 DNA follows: TGTGCCAGCAGTGATCCTGTTAACGGGGCCGCCTACGAGCAGTACTTC.

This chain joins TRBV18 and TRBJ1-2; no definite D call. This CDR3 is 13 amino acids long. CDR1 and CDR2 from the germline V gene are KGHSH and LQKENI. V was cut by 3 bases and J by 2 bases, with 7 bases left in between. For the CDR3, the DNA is TGTGCCAGCTCACCGCGAGGGAACTATGGCTACACCTTC. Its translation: CASSPRGNYGYTF.

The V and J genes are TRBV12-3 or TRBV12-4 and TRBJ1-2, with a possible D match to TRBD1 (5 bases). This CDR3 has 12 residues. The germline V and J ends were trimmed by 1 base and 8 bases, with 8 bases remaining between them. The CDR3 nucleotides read TGTGCCAGCAGTTTAGTCGGGGGAGGCTACACCTTC. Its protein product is CASSLVGGGYTF.

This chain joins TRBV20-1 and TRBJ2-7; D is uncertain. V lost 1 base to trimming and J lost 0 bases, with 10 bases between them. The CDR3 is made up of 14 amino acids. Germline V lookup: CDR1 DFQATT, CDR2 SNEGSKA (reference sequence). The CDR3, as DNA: TGCAGTGCTAGAGGGCTAGAGAACTCCTACGAGCAGTACTTC. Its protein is CSARGLENSYEQYF.

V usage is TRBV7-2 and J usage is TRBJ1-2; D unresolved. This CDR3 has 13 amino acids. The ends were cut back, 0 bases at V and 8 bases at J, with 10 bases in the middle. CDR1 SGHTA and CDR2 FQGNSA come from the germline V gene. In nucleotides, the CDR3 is TGTGCCAGCAGCTTAGCCGGTACTAAGGGCTACACCTTC. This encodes CASSLAGTKGYTF.

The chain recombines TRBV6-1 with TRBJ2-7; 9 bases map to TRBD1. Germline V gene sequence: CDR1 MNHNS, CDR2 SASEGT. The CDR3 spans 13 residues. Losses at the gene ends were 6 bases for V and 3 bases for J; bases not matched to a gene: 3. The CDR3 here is CASSRDRDYEQYF. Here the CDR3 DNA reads TGTGCCAGCAGCCGGGACAGGGACTACGAGCAGTACTTC.

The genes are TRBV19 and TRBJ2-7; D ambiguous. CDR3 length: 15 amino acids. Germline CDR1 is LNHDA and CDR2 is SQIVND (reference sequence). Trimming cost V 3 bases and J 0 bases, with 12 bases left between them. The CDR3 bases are TGTGCCAGTAGTATCACTGGGGTCAGCTCCTACGAGCAGTACTTC. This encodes CASSITGVSSYEQYF. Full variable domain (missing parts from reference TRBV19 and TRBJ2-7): DGGITQSPKYLFRKEGQNVTLSCEQNLNHDAMYWYRQDPGQGLRLIYYSQIVNDFQKGDIAEGYSVSREKKESFPLTVTSAQKNPTAFYLCASSITGVSSYEQYFGPGTRLTVT.